These 2 T cell receptor beta chains share one sample of origin, sequenced in a study of T cells after yellow fever vaccination. TCRdb reprocessed the 5' RACE reads with MiXCR, giving one entry per CDR3 protein. The sample carries roughly 330,000 distinct CDR3 sequences, around 7% recorded once. The sequencing here drew on PBMCs, taken roughly 45 days after the first yellow fever vaccination. The receptors stem from a man aged 18 to 29 who received the YFV17D yellow fever vaccine.

This clonotype has a count of ten or more. The chain employs TRBV6-1 and TRBJ1-1, with 9 bases that match TRBD1. V was clipped by 4 bases and J by 4 bases; unmatched bases: 7. Germline V gene sequence: CDR1 MNHNS, CDR2 SASEGT. This CDR3 has 15 amino acids. This CDR3 is CASSGIQGAGTEAFF. CDR3 nucleotide sequence: TGTGCCAGCAGTGGGATACAGGGGGCAGGCACTGAAGCTTTCTTT.

The chain is built from TRBV7-2 and TRBJ2-7, with D unclear. CDR3 size: 13 residues. Germline loops: CDR1 SGHTA, CDR2 FQGNSA. Trimming shortened V by 5 bases and J by 4 bases, and 12 bases separated the two germline ends. The CDR3 coding sequence is TGTGCCAGCAGCATTACCGACAAATACGAGCAGTACTTC. The encoded protein is CASSITDKYEQYF.